These 9 T cell receptor gamma chains came from one sample sequenced in a study of gammadelta T cells in human blood (dated by TCRdb to the early 2020s). Libraries were prepared through RT-PCR. Sequenced using an Illumina MiSeq. TCRdb processed the public reads again with the CATT caller, after which rows with matching DNA were combined. The sample includes hundreds of gamma-chain clones, with 3% to 4.5% observed a single time. Jointly, the top ten make up 20% to 25% of the sample. The sample was non-Vgamma9Vdelta2 gamma-delta T cells from infant blood. These receptors came from a human donor.

Of note for this clone: TCRdb's protein for this DNA is that of a much larger clone and differs from the translation at residue 6, likely a read error; the protein shown is the DNA translation. V is TRGV5P and J is TRGJ1 or TRGJ2. TRGV5P is classified as a pseudogene. The CDR3 is 13 amino acids. The CDR3 region is CATWGPFYYKKLF. DNA of the CDR3: TGTGCCACCTGGGGGCCCTTCTATTATAAGAAACTCTTT.

By its share, this clone is large (0.1 to 1%). The chain uses TRGV2 and TRGJ1 or TRGJ2. V was clipped by 7 bases and J by 6 bases; unmatched bases: 6. Germline lookup yields CDR1 EGSNGY and CDR2 YDSYNSKV. The CDR3 length is 11 residues. Here the CDR3 reads CATCRGYKKLF. CDR3 nucleotides: TGTGCCACCTGCCGGGGTTATAAGAAACTCTTT.

This clone rates as large (0.1 to 1%). The rearrangement joins TRGV5 to TRGJ1 or TRGJ2. Germline V gene lookup returns CDR1 VINAFY and CDR2 YDVSNSKD. V shed 0 bases and J 8 bases; nucleotides not matched to a gene: 4. This CDR3 is built from 12 residues. The CDR3 DNA is TGTGCCACCTGGGACAGGCTGGATAAGAAACTCTTT. Its translation is CATWDRLDKKLF.

By sample share, this clone is large. The chain couples TRGV4 to TRGJP2. The trim removed 6 bases at V and 8 bases at J, leaving 3 bases unmatched. The CDR3 covers 11 residues. The V gene's germline CDR1 is EGSTGY and CDR2 YDSYTSSV. The CDR3 loop is CATWSDWIKTF. The CDR3 DNA sequence: TGTGCCACCTGGTCCGATTGGATCAAGACGTTT.

This clone is labeled as large. The J gene is TRGJP1, the V gene TRGV4. CDR3 length equals 11 residues. Germline assignment: CDR1 EGSTGY and CDR2 YDSYTSSV. J gave up 6 bases and V 6 bases, and 1 base lay outside the gene matches. In DNA, the CDR3 is TGTGCCACCTGGTCTGGTTGGTTCAAGATATTT. As protein: CATWSGWFKIF.

This chain links TRGV5 with TRGJ1 or TRGJ2. Per germline, CDR1 VINAFY and CDR2 YDVSNSKD. The CDR3 runs 15 residues. V trimming: 2 bases; J trimming: 3 bases; junction bases outside the gene matches: 10. CDR3: CATWDIAGSYYKKLF. CDR3 DNA sequence: TGTGCCACCTGGGACATCGCCGGATCTTATTATAAGAAACTCTTT.

This rearrangement joins TRGV8 to TRGJ1 or TRGJ2. The trim removed 9 bases at V and 6 bases at J, leaving 11 bases unmatched. Germline V lookup: CDR1 VENAVY, CDR2 YDSYNSRV. The CDR3 contains 12 residues. The CDR3 here is CATRTPGYKKLF. The CDR3 DNA reads as TGTGCCACCCGAACGCCAGGTTATAAGAAACTCTTT.

This clone appeared a few times. This rearrangement joins TRGV5 to TRGJ1 or TRGJ2. This CDR3 has 13 amino acids. Trimming at V came to 1 base and at J to 3 bases, leaving 3 bases not matched to a gene. Germline-derived CDR1 and CDR2 are VINAFY and YDVSNSKD. The CDR3 region is CATWDRPYYKKLF. The DNA for the CDR3 is TGTGCCACCTGGGACAGACCTTATTATAAGAAACTCTTT.

This clone was detected a few times. This may be a read error, as it is one base from a much larger clone. The V call is TRGV2, the J call TRGJ1 or TRGJ2. This CDR3 region has 13 residues. CDR1 and CDR2 (germline): EGSNGY, YDSYNSKV. The CDR3 sequence: CATWDGPTNKKLF. Here the CDR3 DNA reads TGCGCCACCTGGGACGGGCCTACAAATAAGAAACTCTTT.